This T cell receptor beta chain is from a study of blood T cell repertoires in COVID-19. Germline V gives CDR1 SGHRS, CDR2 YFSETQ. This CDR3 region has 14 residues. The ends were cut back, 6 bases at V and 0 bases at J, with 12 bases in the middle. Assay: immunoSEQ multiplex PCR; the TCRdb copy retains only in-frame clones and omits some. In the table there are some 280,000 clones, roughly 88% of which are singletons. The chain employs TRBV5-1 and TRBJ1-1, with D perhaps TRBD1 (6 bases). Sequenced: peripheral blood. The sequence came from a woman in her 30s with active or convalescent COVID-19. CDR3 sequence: CASTTDSMNTEAFF. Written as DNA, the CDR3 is TGCGCCAGCACCACGGACAGCATGAACACTGAAGCTTTCTTT. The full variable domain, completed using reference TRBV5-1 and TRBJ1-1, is KAGVTQTPRYLIKTRGQQVTLSCSPISGHRSVSWYQQTPGQGLQFLFEYFSETQRNKGNFPGRFSGRQFSNSRSEMNVSTLELGDSALYLCASTTDSMNTEAFFGQGTRLTVV.